Below are 32 T cell receptor beta chains sequenced from a single sample in a study of immune evolution from preneoplasia to lung adenocarcinoma. The repertoire was sequenced with immunoSEQ multiplex PCR; TCRdb's copy has only in-frame clones and lacks some. The table shows 3,800 or so clones, with around 77% occurring only once. The sequenced material came from FFPE adjacent normal lung tissue. The receptors originated from a person in their sixties or seventies with lung adenocarcinoma.

This clone was counted only a few times. The V and J genes are TRBV27 and TRBJ2-7; TRBD1 aligns across 9 bases. Germline lookup yields CDR1 MNHEY and CDR2 SMNVEV (reference sequence). The CDR3 sequence is 14 residues long. Unmatched junction bases numbered 7, after V lost 7 bases and J lost 3 bases. The CDR3 is CASTRGDRVYEQYF. CDR3 nucleotides: TGTGCCAGCACTCGGGGGGACAGGGTCTACGAGCAGTACTTC.

V gene TRBV11-3 combines with J gene TRBJ2-1; weak D call: TRBD2 (5 bases). Trimming pared 3 bases from V and 6 bases from J, leaving 12 bases between. This CDR3 region has 14 residues. Germline values: CDR1 SGHNT, CDR2 YENEEA. CDR3 nucleotides: TGTGCCAGCAGCTTGGGTTCGCTAGCCAATGAGCAGTTCTTC. This translates into CASSLGSLANEQFF.

The J gene is TRBJ2-1, the V gene TRBV4-3; 8 nucleotides match TRBD1. The germline V gene has CDR1 LGHNA and CDR2 YSLEER. This CDR3 spans 16 amino acids. Trimming at V came to 3 bases and at J to 4 bases, leaving 8 bases not matched to a gene. The CDR3 loop reads CASSHFLDRVYNEQFF. CDR3 in DNA: TGCGCCAGCAGCCACTTCCTGGACAGGGTGTACAATGAGCAGTTCTTC.

V and J are TRBV5-8 and TRBJ2-3, with TRBD2 identical over 9 bases. After removal of 4 bases from V and 2 bases from J, the junction contained 11 bases not matched to a gene. The CDR3 spans 17 residues. The germline CDR1 and CDR2 sequences are SGHTS and YDEGEE. The CDR3 reads CASSRTGTSMFTDTQYF. DNA of the CDR3: TGTGCCAGCAGCCGGACGGGGACTAGCATGTTCACAGATACGCAGTATTTT.

In this sample, this clone is large. The CDR3 here is CASRFAGAADNEQFF. As DNA, the CDR3 is TGTGCCAGCAGATTCGCGGGGGCAGCCGACAATGAGCAGTTCTTC. This rearrangement joins TRBV6-5 to TRBJ2-1; the D gene is possibly TRBD2 (7 bases). CDR3 length equals 15 residues. Germline V gene lookup returns CDR1 MNHEY and CDR2 SVGAGI. The V and J ends lost 6 bases and 5 bases respectively, with 17 bases between them.

This clone was observed a few times. The chain is built from TRBV13 and TRBJ1-4; 7 bases map to TRBD1. The junction had 8 bases not matched to a gene; V was cut back by 5 bases and J by 5 bases. This CDR3 contains 15 residues. Germline V gives CDR1 PRHDT, CDR2 FYEKMQ (reference sequence). The CDR3: CASSPPGTVNEKLFF. CDR3 nucleotides: TGTGCCAGCAGCCCGCCGGGGACAGTCAATGAAAAACTGTTTTTT. The complete variable domain, with remaining parts taken from reference TRBV13 and TRBJ1-4, reads AAGVIQSPRHLIKEKRETATLKCYPIPRHDTVYWYQQGPGQDPQFLISFYEKMQSDKGSIPDRFSAQQFSDYHSELNMSSLELGDSALYFCASSPPGTVNEKLFFGSGTQLSVL.

The chain employs TRBV19 and TRBJ1-5, with D unresolved. There are 13 residues in the CDR3. CDR1 is LNHDA, CDR2 SQIVND, per germline (reference sequence). V was pared by 5 bases and J by 9 bases, with 14 bases between. The CDR3 region is CASSPQAPSPQHF. DNA of the CDR3: TGTGCCAGTAGTCCCCAGGCCCCATCGCCCCAGCATTTT.

This clone was seen more than once but under ten times. The DNA for the CDR3 is TGTGCCAGCAGCTTAGTGGACAGGACTTACGAGCAGTACTTC. Translating it yields CASSLVDRTYEQYF. The V and J genes are TRBV11-1 and TRBJ2-7, with TRBD1 identical over 7 bases. Losses at the gene ends were 1 base for V and 4 bases for J; bases not matched to a gene: 4. Germline loops: CDR1 SGHAT, CDR2 FQDESV (reference sequence). This CDR3 spans 14 amino acids.

The chain is built from TRBV9 and TRBJ2-5, with D hard to call. In germline, CDR1 is SGDLS, CDR2 YYNGEE. Trimming cost V 4 bases and J 3 bases, with 4 bases left between them. CDR3 length equals 11 residues. The CDR3 region is CASSLEETQYF. The CDR3 region has the DNA TGTGCCAGCAGCCTGGAAGAGACCCAGTACTTC.

This chain connects TRBV7-2 to TRBJ1-2; D gene unclear. The CDR3 has 14 amino acids. Germline lookup yields CDR1 SGHTA and CDR2 FQGNSA. Trimming removed 5 bases at V and 4 bases at J, with 14 bases between. This chain's CDR3 is CASSQDEGPYGYTF. The CDR3 bases are TGTGCCAGCAGCCAAGATGAGGGTCCCTATGGCTACACCTTC.

This sequence joins TRBV18 and TRBJ1-3; 7 bases map to TRBD1. Germline V gene lookup returns CDR1 KGHSH and CDR2 LQKENI. The V segment lost 3 bases and the J segment 0 bases; nucleotides outside the gene matches: 2. CDR3 length equals 15 residues. CDR3 DNA sequence: TGTGCCAGCTCACCTTGGACAGGCTCTGGAAACACCATATATTTT. Protein product: CASSPWTGSGNTIYF.

The chain recombines TRBV28 with TRBJ2-7, with TRBD1 identical over 9 bases. The V gene end was trimmed by 6 bases and the J gene end by 5 bases; junction bases not matched to a gene: 8. The CDR3 has 14 amino acids. From germline, CDR1 is MDHEN and CDR2 SYDVKM. This chain's CDR3 is CASSGPGQGNEQYF. CDR3 sequence (DNA): TGTGCCAGCAGCGGACCGGGACAGGGTAACGAGCAGTACTTC.

The chain links TRBV19 to TRBJ2-1; tentatively, D is TRBD2 (6 bases). V was trimmed by 1 base and J by 4 bases, leaving 8 bases between them. The germline V gene has CDR1 LNHDA and CDR2 SQIVND (reference sequence). The CDR3 runs to 14 residues. This CDR3 is CASSIVAEYNEQFF. In DNA, the CDR3 is TGTGCCAGTAGTATAGTAGCGGAGTACAATGAGCAGTTCTTC.

This clone is categorized as medium-sized. V is TRBV7-2 and J is TRBJ1-1; D gene uncertain. Germline CDR1 SGHTA, CDR2 FQGNSA. V was clipped by 5 bases and J by 5 bases, with 24 bases between them. The CDR3 loop spans 17 amino acids. The CDR3 sequence: CASSHSWLKQPGTEAFF. The CDR3 DNA reads as TGTGCCAGCAGCCATTCGTGGCTAAAGCAGCCCGGGACTGAAGCTTTCTTT. The variable domain in full, completed from reference TRBV7-2 and TRBJ1-1, reads GAGVSQSPSNKVTEKGKDVELRCDPISGHTALYWYRQSLGQGLEFLIYFQGNSAPDKSGLPSDRFSAERTGGSVSTLTIQRTQQEDSAVYLCASSHSWLKQPGTEAFFGQGTRLTVV.

The chain links TRBV18 to TRBJ2-3, with D unresolved. Trimming removed 0 bases at V and 2 bases at J, with 3 bases between. The CDR3 is made up of 13 amino acids. Looked up from germline, CDR1 is KGHSH and CDR2 is LQKENI. In nucleotides, the CDR3 is TGTGCCAGCTCACCACCGGTCACAGATACGCAGTATTTT. It yields the protein CASSPPVTDTQYF.

J is TRBJ1-1 and V is TRBV5-1; 9 positions agree with TRBD1. Germline V gene sequence: CDR1 SGHRS, CDR2 YFSETQ. With 4 bases clipped from V and 1 base from J, the junction kept 5 bases outside the gene matches. This CDR3 spans 15 amino acids. This chain's CDR3 is CASSTGGSRNTEAFF. The CDR3 DNA reads TGCGCCAGCAGCACAGGGGGCTCTCGGAACACTGAAGCTTTCTTT.

CDR3 coding DNA: TGTGCCAGCAGTGAGTCTGACGGAGTCGGGGAGCTGTTTTTT. Its translation is CASSESDGVGELFF. The V call is TRBV6-4, the J call TRBJ2-2; D is unresolved. In germline, CDR1 is MRHNA, CDR2 SNTAGT. This CDR3 contains 14 residues. Trimming cost V 3 bases and J 7 bases, with 12 bases left between them.

J is TRBJ2-1 and V is TRBV11-1, with 10 bases matching TRBD2. The germline V gene encodes CDR1 SGHAT and CDR2 FQDESV (reference sequence). The CDR3 totals 16 residues. The V segment lost 1 base and the J segment 7 bases; nucleotides outside the gene matches: 7. The CDR3 loop reads CASSLGRLAGANEQFF. The CDR3 DNA sequence: TGTGCCAGCAGCTTAGGAAGACTAGCGGGTGCAAATGAGCAGTTCTTC.

The chain links TRBV9 to TRBJ2-2; perhaps TRBD2 as D (5 bases). Trimming left V 2 bases short and J 5 bases short, with 13 bases between. CDR3 length: 15 residues. The germline CDR1 and CDR2 sequences are SGDLS and YYNGEE. The CDR3 spells CASSVLSRETGELFF. The CDR3 DNA reads as TGTGCCAGCAGCGTTCTTTCCCGGGAAACCGGGGAGCTGTTTTTT. Full variable domain (outside the CDR3, taken from reference TRBV9 and TRBJ2-2): DSGVTQTPKHLITATGQRVTLRCSPRSGDLSVYWYQQSLDQGLQFLIQYYNGEERAKGNILERFSAQQFPDLHSELNLSSLELGDSALYFCASSVLSRETGELFFGEGSRLTVL.

This sequence joins TRBV30 and TRBJ2-7; 7 bases agree with TRBD2. This CDR3 has 14 residues. Losses at the gene ends were 1 base for V and 0 bases for J; bases not matched to a gene: 3. Germline CDR1 and CDR2: GTSNPN and SVGIG (reference sequence). The CDR3 sequence is CAWSGLARSYEQYF. CDR3 nucleotides: TGTGCCTGGAGTGGACTAGCTCGCTCCTACGAGCAGTACTTC.

The chain links TRBV10-3 to TRBJ1-1; D gene uncertain. V shed 7 bases and J shed 1 base, with 13 bases lying between them. Germline-derived CDR1 and CDR2 are ENHRY and SYGVKD. The CDR3 extends over 14 amino acids. CDR3 loop: CAIKAFEPNTEAFF. The CDR3, as DNA: TGTGCCATCAAGGCATTCGAACCGAACACTGAAGCTTTCTTT.

The chain combines TRBV27 with TRBJ1-5; weak D call: TRBD1 (5 bases). V gave up 5 bases and J gave up 6 bases, with 20 bases separating them. The CDR3 is made up of 16 amino acids. Germline loops: CDR1 MNHEY, CDR2 SMNVEV (reference sequence). CDR3 protein: CASSLTAGTQGQPQHF. DNA of the CDR3: TGTGCCAGCAGTCTAACCGCCGGGACCCAGGGTCAGCCCCAGCATTTT.

This clone was seen only a few times. The chain recombines TRBV9 with TRBJ1-2; weak D call: TRBD1 (5 bases). The CDR3 has 12 residues. Trimming took 3 bases from V and 6 from J, leaving 9 bases between them. The germline V gene has CDR1 SGDLS and CDR2 YYNGEE. CDR3 loop: CASSASRDGYTF. The CDR3 region has the DNA TGTGCCAGCAGCGCCAGCAGGGATGGCTACACCTTC.

The J gene is TRBJ1-4, the V gene TRBV2, with D hard to call. Germline loops: CDR1 SNHLY, CDR2 FYNNEI. V gave up 4 bases and J gave up 7 bases, with 13 bases separating them. This CDR3 contains 14 residues. CDR3 in DNA: TGTGCCAGCAGTGCCCGGGGTAAGGGTGAAAAACTGTTTTTT. It is translated as CASSARGKGEKLFF. Full variable domain (outside the CDR3, taken from reference TRBV2 and TRBJ1-4): EPEVTQTPSHQVTQMGQEVILRCVPISNHLYFYWYRQILGQKVEFLVSFYNNEISEKSEIFDDQFSVERPDGSNFTLKIRSTKLEDSAMYFCASSARGKGEKLFFGSGTQLSVL.

This sequence joins TRBV6-6 and TRBJ2-5; D remains unclear. V was cut by 5 bases and J by 5 bases, with 9 bases left in between. There are 12 residues in the CDR3. Per the germline V gene, CDR1 is MNHNY and CDR2 is SVGAGI (reference sequence). For the CDR3, the DNA is TGTGCCAGCAGTCGGGCGTGGGAGACCCAGTACTTC. Translation: CASSRAWETQYF.

The chain recombines TRBV29-1 with TRBJ1-1, with 9 positions matching TRBD1. The CDR3 loop spans 12 amino acids. The V segment lost 5 bases and the J segment 5 bases; nucleotides outside the gene matches: 3. Germline-derived CDR1 and CDR2 are SQVTM and ANQGSEA. CDR3 nucleotides: TGCAGCGTTAGGACAGGGGAGACTGAAGCTTTCTTT. Protein product: CSVRTGETEAFF.

The V and J genes are TRBV6-5 and TRBJ1-4, with a weak D call TRBD1 (6 bases). This CDR3 region has 14 residues. Germline lookup yields CDR1 MNHEY and CDR2 SVGAGI. V was pared by 6 bases and J by 4 bases, with 12 bases between. DNA for the CDR3: TGTGCCAGCAGAAGGACAGTGAGTAATGAAAAACTGTTTTTT. Its translation is CASRRTVSNEKLFF.

The chain links TRBV7-3 to TRBJ2-3; TRBD2 aligns across 12 bases. In germline, CDR1 is SGHTA, CDR2 FQGTGA. This CDR3 region has 15 residues. Trimming cost V 6 bases and J 3 bases; bases outside gene matches: 4. The CDR3 coding sequence is TGTGCCAGCAGACTGACTAGCGGGGGAACAGATACGCAGTATTTT. Protein sequence: CASRLTSGGTDTQYF.

This clone appeared a single time. The rearrangement joins TRBV9 to TRBJ2-2; 9 bases align to TRBD1. Germline V gene lookup returns CDR1 SGDLS and CDR2 YYNGEE. V lost 9 bases and J lost 2; bases outside the gene matches: 2. This CDR3 has 13 amino acids. Here the CDR3 reads CATTGGNTGELFF. The DNA for the CDR3 is TGTGCCACCACAGGGGGCAACACCGGGGAGCTGTTTTTT.

The chain joins TRBV29-1 to TRBJ2-6, with D perhaps given as TRBD1 or TRBD2 (5 bases each). V shed 6 bases and J shed 4 bases, with 16 bases lying between them. This CDR3 comprises 15 residues. Germline V CDR1 and CDR2: SQVTM, ANQGSEA. The CDR3 nucleotides are TGCAGCGTGGGGCAGGGAGAAAGAGGGGCCAACGTCCTGACTTTC. Its protein product is CSVGQGERGANVLTF.

The chain joins TRBV11-2 to TRBJ2-5; D ambiguous. Trimming took 5 bases from V and 1 from J, leaving 2 bases between them. The CDR3 runs 11 residues. Germline CDR1 SGHAT, CDR2 FQNNGV. The CDR3 nucleotides are TGTGCCAGCAGCCCCCAAGAGACCCAGTACTTC. It is translated as CASSPQETQYF.

The chain has TRBV4-1 and TRBJ1-1; no definite D call. Trimming removed 1 base from V and 7 bases from J, with 16 bases in between. CDR3 length: 15 amino acids. CDR1 and CDR2 (germline): MGHRA, YSYEKL. CDR3 nucleotide sequence: TGCGCCAGCAGCCAAGTTGTACCCCTGGGGAATGAAGCTTTCTTT. Amino acids: CASSQVVPLGNEAFF.